This T cell receptor (beta chain) was identified in a study of memory CD4+ T cells and cytomegalovirus serostatus. Study-level points and caveats: Of 164 reported CMV TCRbeta sequences, under 80 were found in memory CD4+ repertoires.

Repertoires were generated with immunoSEQ multiplex PCR, while TCRdb's copy carries only in-frame clones and drops some. In the table there are approximately 46,000 clones, around four fifths of which are singletons. Trimming stripped 1 base from V and 4 bases from J, with 14 bases between. This CDR3 contains 15 residues. Germline lookup yields CDR1 SGHNT and CDR2 YENEEA. With regard to this clone: Antigen unknown.

The sort gate was single viable CD3+CD4+CD8-CD45RO+ cells for memory CD4+ T cells. Serum IgG to CMV pp150, pp28, p38 and p52 defined serostatus. The clonotype comes from an adult in good health and CMV-seronegative. V and J are TRBV11-3 and TRBJ2-7; D could derive from TRBD1 or TRBD2 (5 bases each). Material for sequencing was memory CD4+ T cells from blood. CDR3 protein: CASSLVTNGAYEQYF. The CDR3 bases are TGTGCCAGCAGCTTAGTCACCAACGGGGCTTACGAGCAGTACTTC.